These 16 T cell receptor beta chains came from one sample sequenced in a study of PD-L1 blockade in urothelial cancer. Only in-frame clones appear in the TCRdb table, and some are missing; sequencing was by immunoSEQ multiplex PCR. This repertoire shows tens of thousands of clones, 75% to 90% found once; its top ten account for around 1.9%. Sequenced material: PBMCs, taken around atezolizumab (anti-PD-L1) treatment. All receptors come from a man aged 45-65 years with urothelial cancer.

The chain carries TRBV5-5 and TRBJ2-3; the match to TRBD1 covers 7 bases. The germline CDR1 and CDR2 sequences are SGHKS and YYEKEE (reference sequence). Unmatched junction bases numbered 10, after V lost 0 bases and J lost 6 bases. This CDR3 spans 16 amino acids. CDR3 amino acids: CASSLARQGLRDTQYF. For the CDR3, the DNA is TGTGCCAGCAGCTTGGCCAGACAGGGCCTTCGGGATACGCAGTATTTT.

The J gene is TRBJ1-5, the V gene TRBV9; TRBD1 matches at 10 bases. The germline V gene has CDR1 SGDLS and CDR2 YYNGEE. The CDR3 runs 15 residues. V was clipped by 0 bases and J by 6 bases; unmatched bases: 3. CDR3 residues: CASSVGTGGTQPQHF. CDR3 in DNA: TGTGCCAGCAGCGTAGGGACAGGGGGTACTCAGCCCCAGCATTTT.

J is TRBJ1-3 and V is TRBV7-9; D is unclear. Germline V gene sequence: CDR1 SEHNR, CDR2 FQNEAQ (reference sequence). The length of the CDR3 is 12 residues. Trimming pared 1 base from V and 9 bases from J, leaving 7 bases between. The CDR3 is CASSLGTGTIYF. The CDR3 DNA reads TGTGCCAGCAGCTTAGGTACGGGCACCATATATTTT.

The chain has TRBV4-1 and TRBJ1-4; TRBD1 might be the D (6 bases). Germline values: CDR1 MGHRA, CDR2 YSYEKL. The V gene lost 0 bases and the J gene lost 12 bases, with 17 bases spanning the gap. This CDR3 has 15 residues. Here the CDR3 DNA reads TGCGCCAGCAGCCAAGAAGGCCCTGGACAGATAGAACTGTTTTTT. Its translation is CASSQEGPGQIELFF.

V gene TRBV6-5 combines with J gene TRBJ1-6; 7 nucleotides agree with TRBD1. The CDR3 has 14 amino acids. The trim removed 6 bases at V and 3 bases at J, leaving 2 bases unmatched. Germline V gives CDR1 MNHEY, CDR2 SVGAGI. The CDR3 DNA is TGTGCCAGCAGCGGGACAGTCTATAATTCACCCCTCCACTTT. Translated, it gives CASSGTVYNSPLHF.

The chain recombines TRBV27 with TRBJ1-2; the match to TRBD1 covers 9 bases. Per germline, CDR1 MNHEY and CDR2 SMNVEV (reference sequence). The CDR3 covers 15 residues. J lost 6 bases, V lost 5 bases, and 10 bases had no gene match. CDR3 sequence: CASSPWDRVGNGYTF. In DNA, the CDR3 is TGTGCCAGCAGTCCGTGGGACAGGGTGGGGAATGGCTACACCTTC.

This clone turned up a few times. The rearrangement links TRBV5-6 to TRBJ2-1; D might be TRBD1 (5 bases). V shed 0 bases and J shed 9 bases, with 16 bases lying between them. Germline values: CDR1 SGHDT, CDR2 YYEEEE. This CDR3 has 15 residues. The CDR3 sequence is CASSLGSRARFEQFF. CDR3 bases: TGTGCCAGCAGCTTGGGGAGCAGGGCGAGGTTTGAGCAGTTCTTC.

In DNA form, the CDR3 reads TGTGCCAGCAGTGACGACAGGGGGTCTGAGCAGTTCTTC. Amino acid sequence: CASSDDRGSEQFF. The genes are TRBV2 and TRBJ2-1; 9 bases match TRBD1. This CDR3 contains 13 residues. Germline CDR1 reads SNHLY; CDR2 reads FYNNEI. V was pared by 3 bases and J by 9 bases, with 3 bases of the junction left unmatched.

V and J are TRBV10-2 and TRBJ2-5; 11 positions match TRBD1. The CDR3 is 17 amino acids. Trimming took 6 bases from V and 4 from J; bases not matched to a gene: 13. Germline values: CDR1 WSHSY, CDR2 SAAADI. The CDR3 nucleotides are TGCGCCAGCAGGGCGGACAGGGGGCGCCGCGAACGAGAGACCCAGTACTTC. Residues: CASRADRGRRERETQYF.

The chain joins TRBV4-2 to TRBJ1-2; no clear D. The V gene's germline CDR1 is LGHNA and CDR2 YNFKEQ. Trimming pared 1 base from V and 6 bases from J, leaving 18 bases between. This CDR3 has 16 amino acids. The CDR3, as DNA: TGTGCCAGCAGCCAAGGATCTACAGCCAGAAAGGATGGCTACACCTTC. This sequence encodes CASSQGSTARKDGYTF.

V is TRBV27 and J is TRBJ2-3, with TRBD2 as a possible D gene (7 bases). Germline CDR1 is MNHEY and CDR2 is SMNVEV (reference sequence). Trimming stripped 5 bases from V and 1 base from J, with 16 bases between. The CDR3 runs to 16 residues. The CDR3 DNA is TGTGCCAGCAGTCCCCGGGGGCTAGCGGGCACAGATACGCAGTATTTT. Protein: CASSPRGLAGTDTQYF.

The chain has TRBV2 and TRBJ2-5; 8 nucleotides line up with TRBD1. CDR1 and CDR2 from the germline V gene are SNHLY and FYNNEI. Trimming took 5 bases from V and 1 from J; bases not matched to a gene: 6. This CDR3 is built from 15 residues. The CDR3 protein is CASSSGQEIQETQYF. The CDR3 DNA reads as TGTGCCAGCAGTTCGGGACAGGAGATCCAAGAGACCCAGTACTTC. The full variable domain, completed using reference TRBV2 and TRBJ2-5, is EPEVTQTPSHQVTQMGQEVILRCVPISNHLYFYWYRQILGQKVEFLVSFYNNEISEKSEIFDDQFSVERPDGSNFTLKIRSTKLEDSAMYFCASSSGQEIQETQYFGPGTRLLVL.

This clone showed up just a few times. V usage is TRBV11-1 and J usage is TRBJ2-7, with unresolved D. The CDR3 runs 14 residues. Per germline, CDR1 SGHAT and CDR2 FQDESV (reference sequence). The V end was cut by 0 bases, the J end by 0 bases, with 6 bases between. This CDR3 is CASSLAVGSYEQYF. In DNA, the CDR3 is TGTGCCAGCAGCTTAGCCGTCGGCTCCTACGAGCAGTACTTC. The complete variable domain, with remaining parts taken from reference TRBV11-1 and TRBJ2-7, reads EAEVAQSPRYKITEKSQAVAFWCDPISGHATLYWYRQILGQGPELLVQFQDESVVDDSQLPKDRFSAERLKGVDSTLKIQPAELGDSAMYLCASSLAVGSYEQYFGPGTRLTVT.

The gene calls are TRBV2 and TRBJ2-5, with 10 bases that match TRBD2. The CDR3 extends over 15 amino acids. The germline CDR1 and CDR2 sequences are SNHLY and FYNNEI. J gave up 5 bases and V 10 bases, and 13 bases lay outside the gene matches. CDR3 coding DNA: TGTGCCAAAAAGGGGAAGCGGGGGGGGAGGGAGACCCAGTACTTC. This encodes CAKKGKRGGRETQYF.

The CDR3 protein is CSVLDSAYGYTF. CDR3 nucleotide sequence: TGCAGCGTTCTTGACAGCGCTTATGGCTACACCTTC. The V gene is TRBV29-1, the J gene TRBJ1-2; a possible D gene is TRBD1 (5 bases). The germline V gene has CDR1 SQVTM and CDR2 ANQGSEA. Trimming took 5 bases from V and 5 from J, leaving 12 bases between them. The CDR3 is 12 amino acids.

This chain joins TRBV19 and TRBJ2-1, with 8 bases that match TRBD2. Germline lookup yields CDR1 LNHDA and CDR2 SQIVND (reference sequence). The CDR3 has 15 amino acids. Unmatched junction bases numbered 6, after V lost 5 bases and J lost 3 bases. The CDR3 protein is CASSLAGGIYNEQFF. CDR3 nucleotide sequence: TGTGCCAGTAGTTTGGCGGGGGGAATCTACAATGAGCAGTTCTTC.